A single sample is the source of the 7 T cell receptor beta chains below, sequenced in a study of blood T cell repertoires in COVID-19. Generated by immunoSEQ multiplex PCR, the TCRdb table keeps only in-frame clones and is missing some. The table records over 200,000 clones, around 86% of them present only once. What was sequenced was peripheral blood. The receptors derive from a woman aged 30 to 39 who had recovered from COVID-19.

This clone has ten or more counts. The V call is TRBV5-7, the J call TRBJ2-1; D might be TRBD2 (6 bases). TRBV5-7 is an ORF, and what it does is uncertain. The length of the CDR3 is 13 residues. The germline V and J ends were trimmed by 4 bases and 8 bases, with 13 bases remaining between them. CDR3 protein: CASSLRLVDEQFF. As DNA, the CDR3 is TGTGCCAGCAGCCTTAGACTAGTCGATGAGCAGTTCTTC.

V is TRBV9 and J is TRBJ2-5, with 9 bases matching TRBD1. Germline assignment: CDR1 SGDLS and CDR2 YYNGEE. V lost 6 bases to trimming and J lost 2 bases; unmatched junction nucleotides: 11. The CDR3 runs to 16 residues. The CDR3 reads CASTPTGGLGQETQYF. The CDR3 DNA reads TGTGCCAGCACACCTACAGGGGGCCTGGGGCAAGAGACCCAGTACTTC. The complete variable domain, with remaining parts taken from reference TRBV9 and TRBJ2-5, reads DSGVTQTPKHLITATGQRVTLRCSPRSGDLSVYWYQQSLDQGLQFLIQYYNGEERAKGNILERFSAQQFPDLHSELNLSSLELGDSALYFCASTPTGGLGQETQYFGPGTRLLVL.

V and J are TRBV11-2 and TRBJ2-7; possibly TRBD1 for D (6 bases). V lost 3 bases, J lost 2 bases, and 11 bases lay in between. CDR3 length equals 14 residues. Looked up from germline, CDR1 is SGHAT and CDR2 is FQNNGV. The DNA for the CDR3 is TGTGCCAGCAGCTTGGCAGGGGTAACCTACGAGCAGTACTTC. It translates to CASSLAGVTYEQYF.

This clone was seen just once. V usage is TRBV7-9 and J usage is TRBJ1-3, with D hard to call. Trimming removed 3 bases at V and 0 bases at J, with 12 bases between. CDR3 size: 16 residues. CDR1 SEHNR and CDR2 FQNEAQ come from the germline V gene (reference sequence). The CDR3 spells CASSFEGVDSGNTIYF. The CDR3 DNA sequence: TGTGCCAGCAGCTTCGAGGGTGTGGACTCTGGAAACACCATATATTTT.

The DNA for the CDR3 is TGTGCCAGCAGCTTGGCTGGAGGACGTCTCCACGAGCAGTACTTC. This gives the protein CASSLAGGRLHEQYF. The chain is built from TRBV5-6 and TRBJ2-7; a weak D match, TRBD2 (5 bases). The CDR3 consists of 15 residues. V lost 0 bases, J lost 5 bases, and 15 bases lay in between. CDR1 SGHDT and CDR2 YYEEEE come from the germline V gene. Complete variable domain (other parts from reference TRBV5-6 and TRBJ2-7): DAGVTQSPTHLIKTRGQQVTLRCSPKSGHDTVSWYQQALGQGPQFIFQYYEEEERQRGNFPDRFSGHQFPNYSSELNVNALLLGDSALYLCASSLAGGRLHEQYFGPGTRLTVT.

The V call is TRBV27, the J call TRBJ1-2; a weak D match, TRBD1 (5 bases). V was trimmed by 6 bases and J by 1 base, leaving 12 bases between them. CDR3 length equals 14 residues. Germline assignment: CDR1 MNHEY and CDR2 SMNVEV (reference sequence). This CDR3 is CASSSGGINYGYTF. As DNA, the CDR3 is TGTGCCAGCAGCTCTGGGGGGATTAACTATGGCTACACCTTC.

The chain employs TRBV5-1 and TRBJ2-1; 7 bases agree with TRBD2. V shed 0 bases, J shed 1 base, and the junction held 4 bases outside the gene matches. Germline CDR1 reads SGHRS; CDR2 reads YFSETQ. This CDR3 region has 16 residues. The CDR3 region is CASSLAYGGSYNEQFF. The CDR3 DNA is TGCGCCAGCAGCTTGGCCTACGGGGGGTCCTACAATGAGCAGTTCTTC.